A single T cell receptor (beta chain) is shown here with its context. The TCR beta repertoire was assessed by survey-level immunoSEQ sequencing. Assay used: immunoSEQ multiplex PCR; TCRdb lists only in-frame clones, some missing. The sample lists approximately 50,000 clones, roughly 93% occurring once. V lost 1 base to trimming and J lost 2 bases, with 9 bases between them. The CDR3 loop spans 14 amino acids. Germline V CDR1 and CDR2: SGHTA, FQGNSA. V and J are TRBV7-2 and TRBJ2-7; perhaps D is TRBD1 or TRBD2 (6 bases each). The sample was PBMCs. The TCR comes from a man in his forties or fifties with rheumatoid arthritis. For the CDR3, the DNA is TGTGCCAGCAGCTTAGGGGGGGCTCCCTACGAGCAGTACTTC. Its translation is CASSLGGAPYEQYF.